This passage covers 18 T cell receptor beta chains from one sample sequenced in a study of T cells after posttransplantation cyclophosphamide. The assay was immunoSEQ multiplex PCR, and TCRdb's table has in-frame clones only and misses some. There are tens of thousands of clones in the sample, none observed a single time. The sequenced sample consisted of PBMCs. The receptors shown here come from a man aged 35 to 55 in good health, CMV-negative, and a related stem cell transplant donor.

This clone showed up many times. V usage is TRBV5-1 and J usage is TRBJ2-7, with 10 positions matching TRBD1. The trim removed 2 bases at V and 10 bases at J, leaving 9 bases unmatched. Germline V CDR1 and CDR2: SGHRS, YFSETQ. The CDR3 consists of 14 residues. CDR3: CASSFAGQGVEQYF. The CDR3 nucleotides read TGCGCCAGCAGCTTTGCAGGACAGGGGGTAGAACAGTACTTC.

This clone has a count of ten or more. This chain connects TRBV6-5 to TRBJ2-3; 7 positions match TRBD1. J gave up 5 bases and V 4 bases, and 9 bases lay outside the gene matches. The CDR3 runs 15 residues. Germline loops: CDR1 MNHEY, CDR2 SVGAGI. The CDR3 here is CASSFGTAPGDTQYF. The DNA of the CDR3 is TGTGCCAGCAGTTTCGGGACAGCCCCAGGAGATACGCAGTATTTT.

This clone was detected ten times or more. The CDR3 spells CASSLTYLTGGSETQYF. The CDR3 nucleotides are TGCGCCAGCAGCTTGACATATTTGACAGGGGGTTCGGAGACCCAGTACTTC. The V call is TRBV5-1, the J call TRBJ2-5, with 9 bases fitting TRBD1. Trimming removed 1 base from V and 5 bases from J; junction bases left unmatched: 12. From germline, CDR1 is SGHRS and CDR2 YFSETQ. The CDR3 has 17 residues.

This clone has a count of ten or more. This chain connects TRBV9 to TRBJ2-3, with 9 bases matching TRBD2. From germline, CDR1 is SGDLS and CDR2 YYNGEE. V was clipped by 2 bases and J by 1 base; unmatched bases: 5. CDR3 length equals 16 residues. The CDR3 protein is CASSVDPSGGTDTQYF. CDR3 coding DNA: TGTGCCAGCAGCGTGGATCCTAGCGGGGGCACAGATACGCAGTATTTT.

At least ten counts were recorded for this clone. The chain employs TRBV20-1 and TRBJ1-2; D gene uncertain. From germline, CDR1 is DFQATT and CDR2 SNEGSKA (reference sequence). V dropped 2 bases and J dropped 4 bases, with 5 bases sitting between them. The CDR3 consists of 11 residues. In DNA form, the CDR3 reads TGCAGTGCTAGAAGCCTCTATGGCTACACCTTC. Translating gives CSARSLYGYTF.

Ten or more counts support this clone. The chain is built from TRBV6-4 and TRBJ2-5; D is perhaps TRBD2 (5 bases). The CDR3 runs to 13 residues. Trimming shortened V by 5 bases and J by 5 bases, and 12 bases separated the two germline ends. Germline loops: CDR1 MRHNA, CDR2 SNTAGT. The CDR3 here is CASSPLSGETQYF. CDR3 nucleotides: TGTGCCAGCAGTCCACTATCGGGGGAGACCCAGTACTTC.

This clone was counted ten times or more. The chain carries TRBV6-1 and TRBJ2-7, with D maybe TRBD1 (5 bases). This CDR3 is built from 15 residues. Trimming pared 1 base from V and 2 bases from J, leaving 12 bases between. Germline-derived CDR1 and CDR2 are MNHNS and SASEGT. DNA for the CDR3: TGTGCCAGCAGTGAAGGGGGCGGAGCCACCTACGAGCAGTACTTC. Its protein product is CASSEGGGATYEQYF.

This clone was seen ten or more times. The rearrangement uses TRBV7-9 and TRBJ2-2; D is undetermined. Germline lookup yields CDR1 SEHNR and CDR2 FQNEAQ (reference sequence). With 2 bases removed from V and 1 base from J, the gap between germline ends came to 5 bases. The CDR3 runs 14 residues. CDR3 region: CASSLLGNTGELFF. Written as DNA, the CDR3 is TGTGCCAGCAGCTTACTCGGGAACACCGGGGAGCTGTTTTTT.

This clone was recorded at least ten times. V is TRBV28 and J is TRBJ1-5; 11 nucleotides line up with TRBD1. CDR1 and CDR2 (germline): MDHEN, SYDVKM. The length of the CDR3 is 20 residues. V shed 8 bases, J shed 2 bases, and the junction held 20 bases outside the gene matches. The CDR3 DNA reads as TGTGCCAGCGGTACCCGACCCGGGACAGGGGGGTTTGGTGGCAATCAGCCCCAGCATTTT. Protein: CASGTRPGTGGFGGNQPQHF.

The sample holds many counts of this clone. The genes are TRBV9 and TRBJ1-2, with 7 bases aligning to TRBD1. The CDR3 has 14 residues. The germline CDR1 and CDR2 sequences are SGDLS and YYNGEE. The V and J ends lost 0 bases and 2 bases, in that order; junction bases with no gene match: 1. The CDR3 sequence is CASSVGGQNYGYTF. The CDR3 region has the DNA TGTGCCAGCAGCGTAGGGGGACAGAACTATGGCTACACCTTC.

This clone appeared a few times. Written as DNA, the CDR3 is TGTGCCAGCAGTTCACAGTCTTACTATGGCTACACCTTC. Protein sequence: CASSSQSYYGYTF. The chain has TRBV6-5 and TRBJ1-2; the D is unclear. The CDR3 extends over 13 amino acids. The germline V gene encodes CDR1 MNHEY and CDR2 SVGAGI. Between the trimmed V and J ends, which lost 4 bases and 3 bases, there was a span of 9 bases.

This clone showed up many times. The chain recombines TRBV4-2 with TRBJ2-1; D is possibly TRBD2 (5 bases). Germline-derived CDR1 and CDR2 are LGHNA and YNFKEQ. The CDR3 consists of 15 residues. The germline V and J ends were trimmed by 3 bases and 7 bases, with 16 bases remaining between them. CDR3 sequence (DNA): TGTGCCAGCAGCCATCAGCCAAGGAGGAGGAATGAGCAGTTCTTC. Amino acid sequence: CASSHQPRRRNEQFF.

The table lists this clone with many counts. The chain is built from TRBV2 and TRBJ1-2; 7 bases match TRBD1. Germline values: CDR1 SNHLY, CDR2 FYNNEI. With V trimmed by 3 bases and J by 1 base, 5 bases remained unmatched. The CDR3 covers 15 residues. Here the CDR3 reads CASSDWTGINYGYTF. CDR3 nucleotide sequence: TGTGCCAGCAGTGACTGGACAGGCATTAACTATGGCTACACCTTC.

This clone was counted many times. The chain uses TRBV27 and TRBJ2-1; 16 bases are shared with TRBD2. Germline V gives CDR1 MNHEY, CDR2 SMNVEV (reference sequence). The CDR3 is 17 residues long. The junction had 9 bases not matched to a gene; V was cut back by 4 bases and J by 9 bases. DNA for the CDR3: TGTGCCAGCAGTTCCCCCGGGACTAGCGGGAGGGCGGCTGAGCAGTTCTTC. Its protein product is CASSSPGTSGRAAEQFF.

This clone was recorded at least ten times. V usage is TRBV4-1 and J usage is TRBJ2-3; D is perhaps TRBD2 (7 bases). Germline lookup yields CDR1 MGHRA and CDR2 YSYEKL. V dropped 3 bases and J dropped 9 bases, with 13 bases sitting between them. The CDR3 is 13 amino acids. The CDR3 sequence is CASSQGGQNTQYF. CDR3 bases: TGCGCCAGCAGCCAGGGGGGGCAGAACACGCAGTATTTT.

This clone has ten or more counts. This chain connects TRBV28 to TRBJ1-2, with 10 nucleotides matching TRBD1. The CDR3 consists of 12 residues. Germline loops: CDR1 MDHEN, CDR2 SYDVKM. J gave up 7 bases and V 7 bases, and 3 bases lay outside the gene matches. The CDR3 spells CASTRQGAGYTF. The CDR3 nucleotides are TGTGCCAGCACCCGACAGGGGGCTGGCTACACCTTC.

This clone was seen many times. The CDR3 sequence is CATRGSEYNEQFF. CDR3 DNA: TGTGCCACTAGGGGGTCTGAATACAATGAGCAGTTCTTC. The chain combines TRBV13 with TRBJ2-1, with TRBD1 as a possible D gene (6 bases). The germline V gene encodes CDR1 PRHDT and CDR2 FYEKMQ (reference sequence). The CDR3 extends over 13 amino acids. Trimming removed 10 bases from V and 4 bases from J, with 14 bases in between.

In this sample, this clone turned up many times. The CDR3 here is CASSVNDRVNEQFF. CDR3 nucleotide sequence: TGTGCCAGTAGTGTAAATGACAGGGTCAATGAGCAGTTCTTC. The V and J genes are TRBV19 and TRBJ2-1, with TRBD1 identical over 7 bases. Germline CDR1 is LNHDA and CDR2 is SQIVND (reference sequence). With 5 bases clipped from V and 6 bases from J, the junction kept 7 bases outside the gene matches. This CDR3 region has 14 residues.